The entry below gives a single T cell receptor (beta chain) sequence along with its context. Its antigen has not been determined. Base-call qualities are not available, and no considerably larger clone is one nucleotide away. Trimming takes 5 bases from V and 7 bases from J, and the germline ends sit 14 bases apart. Including the terminal cysteine and phenylalanine, the CDR3 comprises 14 residues. Only the CDR3 DNA stays, 42 bases, in frame from base 1. CDR1 MNHNY and CDR2 SVGAGI were looked up in the germline V gene (reference sequence). The data stem from a study of cytomegalovirus exposure and HLA in healthy donors (dated by TCRdb to about 2017). Regarding the research as a whole: According to an earlier analysis of a few hundred of the donors, about 170 million T cells yielded 120 million or so unique TCR beta sequences and roughly 280 Gb of sequence data. An early release covering 500 to 750 HLA-typed donors comprised roughly 300 gigabases of sequencing data and some 79 million unique TCR sequences. Of the roughly 420 genotyped donors, 65% to 90% were placed in the genetic ancestry cluster associated with self-reported Caucasian donors. The study aimed to test whether cataloging public T cell receptors could reveal signatures of past pathogen exposure. The T cell repertoires of about 700 subjects were profiled by immunosequencing and related to cytomegalovirus serostatus. Along with the approximately 600-subject first cohort, a separate validation cohort of over a hundred different subjects was used. The study combined high-throughput TCR immunosequencing, statistical association of individual TCRs with disease status, and machine learning to predict cytomegalovirus infection status. A later analysis re-examined previously published TCR beta repertoires from about 670 donors and added high-resolution HLA genotyping to investigate patterns of TCR occurrence. Rather than using new phenotypic data, the later analysis identified candidate immune exposures from TCR beta sequences and from how often those sequences occurred across donors. To decide whether each TCR beta V gene segment behaved as functional or pseudogenic, an earlier analysis of 587 of the donors relied on high-throughput TCR beta sequencing. Alongside the repertoire data, information on donor age, sex, ethnicity and CMV serostatus was compiled. In a later genetic analysis, genome-wide SNP genotypes for about three fifths of the 666 donors were used, and that subset was treated as a discovery cohort. Every discovery cohort repertoire had been produced on one sequencing platform. Class I and class II HLA loci were covered by the typing at four-digit resolution. Typing coverage differed by locus: A, B, C, DRB1 and DQB1 were typed in about 629-640 donors, DQA1 in about 510, DPA1 in 600 to 610, and DPB1 in around 490. Because of strong linkage in the cohort, roughly five DR-DQ haplotypes were treated as single units for association and clustering. Across some 400 genotyped donors of the cohort, an average of about 220,000 unique TCR beta nucleotide sequences per donor were sequenced, and approximately 17% of those sequences were non-productive.

The library was prepared using the immunoSEQ multiplex PCR assay. For the multiplex PCR, a mixture combining 60 forward primers for TCR Vbeta segments and 13 reverse primers for TCR Jbeta segments was used. The CDR3 region of rearranged TCR beta genes was amplified from genomic DNA with a multiplex PCR assay. Amplified TCR beta libraries were sequenced as 87-base-pair reads on the Illumina HiSeq System. The original pipeline was this. A later analysis tallied 75 million to 95 million unique TCR beta chains across the 666 repertoires, and about 10 million of those chains were shared by two or more donors. To remove PCR and sequencing errors, raw reads were error-corrected and collapsed into unique sequences using a nearest-neighbor algorithm that merged closely related sequences. To assign V, D and J gene segments, CDR3 sequences were aligned to IMGT reference sequences. For a sequence to be retained, at least a six-nucleotide match to both a V gene segment and a J gene segment was required. A rearrangement was called productive if the CDR3 had no stop codons and remained in frame with V and J, and every other rearrangement was called non-productive. CDR3 was defined according to IMGT convention as the region running from the second conserved V-encoded cysteine to the conserved J-encoded phenylalanine. In an earlier analysis of 500 to 650 of the donors, sequences lacking an unambiguous match to a single V gene segment were excluded. In an earlier analysis of 587 of the donors, V segments were called functional above 56.7% productive rearrangements and were called segregating when the between-donor standard deviation exceeded 5%. A statistical classification framework was built to diagnose cytomegalovirus status from the catalog of TCR beta chain sequences. A later analysis assigned V and J genes by comparing TCR nucleotide sequences with IMGT/GENE-DB human TR gene sequences. In a later analysis, CDR3 sequences and most-parsimonious VDJ recombination scenarios were assigned using the TCRdist pipeline. In a later analysis, every TCR beta chain was defined by the combination of its CDR3 amino acid sequence and its V-gene family, and reads without a unique V-gene family were dropped. In a later analysis, around 650 highly shared, low-generation-probability nucleotide sequences were removed to address suspected cross-contamination and a sequencing artifact. In a later analysis, a clonal expansion index was calculated for each public chain from normalized within-repertoire ranks of inferred template counts. In a later analysis, generation probabilities were computed with a VDJ recombination model fitted to out-of-frame rearrangements, and the resulting probabilities were checked against IGoR. A later analysis scored TCR-TCR, TCR-HLA and TCR-CMV co-occurrence with hypergeometric tests, applying a repertoire-size bias correction to TCR pairs. A later analysis estimated false discovery rates by permuting HLA or CMV assignments 20 times. In a later analysis, co-occurring TCRs were grouped using DBSCAN, and TCRdist sequence similarity was added for clustering within HLA-allele-positive subsets. Co-occurrence clustering excluded repertoires with fewer than 30,000 or more than 120,000 public chains, plus five with anomalous nucleotide sharing. This is the immuneACCESS table as TCRdb keeps it, with only in-frame sequences that have V and J called. A part of the clones is gone; compared with another copy, unresolved V genes explain less than half, and the rest is unexplained. That table gives V, J and clone size, and the DNA gave D and trimming. This sample has about 130,000 clones in its table, and 76% of those were observed once. The ten largest clonotypes hold about 2% of the sample.

The cohort consisted of 670 or so healthy bone marrow donors. At the time of sampling, all cohort members were nominally healthy, though unrecorded immune exposures were likely present. The donor tested CMV seropositive and was one of the 289 seropositive cohort members. Every donor gave a peripheral blood sample, and the peripheral blood mononuclear cells from that sample were used for TCR beta sequencing. The Qiagen DNeasy Blood Extraction Kit was used to extract genomic DNA from the blood cell samples. Overall results and qualifications from the work: Because counts were too low, seventeen rarely observed V segments, including chromosome 9 orphons, were left out of the earlier analysis of 587 of the donors. In a later analysis, more than 15,000 TCR beta sequences were associated with specific HLA alleles at a false discovery rate of 0.05. The study gave a list of some 150 TCR beta chains associated with cytomegalovirus. A further reported finding was that TCR beta sequences accurately predicted the HLA-A and HLA-B alleles for most subjects in the first cohort. In vitro tests confirmed that three of the cytomegalovirus-associated TCR beta chains recognize cytomegalovirus antigens. In a later analysis, TCR association rates were found to vary across HLA loci, with the most associated TCRs seen for DRB1 alleles and the fewest for HLA-C alleles. Correlated functional status among segregating V segments might be attributable to linkage disequilibrium, but an unknown experimental factor could not be ruled out. Across donors, most TCR sequences were observed very rarely, whereas some public TCRs were present in many individuals. According to a later analysis, parvovirus B19, influenza, CMV and Epstein-Barr virus appeared linked to several top co-occurrence clusters. V-gene and J-gene trimming of TCR beta chains was associated with a missense DCLRE1C variant in a later genetic analysis, and the association was replicated in an independent cohort. Most CMV-associated TCR beta chains appeared to be HLA-restricted in a later analysis, and the HLA associations seemed to be driven largely by CMV exposure. Assigning TCR associations to individual alleles was difficult when HLA alleles, especially DR and DQ, strongly co-occurred. In this cohort, only TCR beta chains were sequenced, and detectable features were limited by the absence of alpha or paired-chain data. A later genetic analysis reported fewer N-insertions in productive TCRs among donors in an Asian-associated ancestry cluster than the approximately 670-donor mean. CMV serostatus was the only immune exposure information available for the cohort. Because HLA typing was unavailable for some donors at each locus, only the typed subset was used in association tests. A group of highly shared sequence variants was considered likely to be a technical artifact of the sequencing pipeline. Roughly uniform sequencing depth across donors was assumed in presence/absence analyses, although this assumption may not hold. The classifier was reported to diagnose cytomegalovirus status with high specificity and sensitivity in both the original and validation cohorts. The 87-base-pair reads could not distinguish some IMGT-functional V segments, including TRBV6-2 and TRBV6-3, so those segments were excluded. In a later analysis, HLA-associated TCR beta chains were found to be more clonally expanded and to have lower generation probabilities than equally common non-associated chains. The authors suggested that the approach could potentially be generalized to other disease states and immunological phenotypes. In an earlier analysis of some 640 of the donors, most TCR beta V segments were observed in productive rearrangements about 87% or about 30% of the time, broadly matching IMGT annotations.

The sequence was obtained from a female donor in good health and CMV-seropositive. Sample: PBMCs. The V and J segments used are TRBV6-6 and TRBJ1-4; the D segment cannot be called with confidence. The nucleotide sequence is given as TGTGCCAGCAGTCCCCTCGAGCGAGTTGAAAAACTGTTTTTT. Its protein reads: CASSPLERVEKLFF.